This T cell receptor beta chain comes out of a study of human T cells and chemical hapten exposure. TCRdb passed the RACE reads through MiXCR, listing each CDR3 protein once. The data contain 75,000 to 90,000 distinct CDR3 sequences, 10% of them seen just once; the ten biggest clones take up 1.1% to 1.5%. This clonotype has a count of ten or more. Its antigen is as yet unknown. Study-wide points: Versus controls, significantly more large CDR3 similarity clusters arose from expanded TCRs.

This CDR3 is built from 15 residues. Germline V gene sequence: CDR1 SGDLS, CDR2 YYNGEE. Unmatched junction bases numbered 8, after V lost 5 bases and J lost 1 base. The time point denotes: patch test 1, 2 weeks after DPC sensitization. This sample's treatment: therapeutic diphenylcyclopropenone sensitization with weekly scalp DPC. The chain uses TRBV9 and TRBJ2-5, with TRBD2 identical over 7 bases. The input for sequencing was whole blood, taken in connection with sensitization to the hapten diphenylcyclopropenone (DPC). The sequence came from a woman in her 50s with alopecia areata. Some clones in this sample may be carry-over from other donors' samples. CDR3 sequence: CASRLGLGAQETQYF. CDR3 bases: TGTGCCAGCAGACTTGGACTAGGGGCCCAAGAGACCCAGTACTTC.